The 31 T cell receptor beta chains below all came from one sample that was sequenced in a study of CD8+CD57+ T cells in acquired aplastic anemia. The use of genomic DNA as template underpinned the TCR beta VDJ and CDR3 profiling. MiXCR was run by TCRdb on the reads, yielding one entry per CDR3 protein. Of about 160,000 distinct CDR3 sequences listed, 71% are singletons. Patients who underwent sequencing had shown CD8+CD57+ cell expansion by flow cytometry. Sequenced: sorted CD4+, CD8+, or CD8+CD57+ T cells (not recorded which) from PBMCs. Receptor source: a human donor with aplastic anemia.

This clonotype has more than one count but fewer than ten. The J gene is TRBJ1-6, the V gene TRBV20-1, with D uncertain. Trimming shortened V by 0 bases and J by 7 bases, and 13 bases separated the two germline ends. Germline assignment: CDR1 DFQATT and CDR2 SNEGSKA (reference sequence). The CDR3 covers 15 residues. The CDR3 loop reads CSARDGLALNSPLHF. The CDR3 DNA sequence: TGCAGTGCTAGAGATGGTCTTGCCCTCAATTCACCCCTCCACTTT.

The table lists this clonotype with a count of one. J is TRBJ2-5 and V is TRBV24-1; weak D call: TRBD1 (6 bases). CDR1 is KGHDR, CDR2 SFDVKD, per germline. With 3 bases removed from V and 2 bases from J, the gap between germline ends came to 12 bases. The CDR3 consists of 15 residues. The CDR3 loop reads CATSDPDSQQETQYF. In nucleotides, the CDR3 is TGTGCCACCAGTGATCCGGACAGCCAACAAGAGACCCAGTACTTC.

The chain uses TRBV10-3 and TRBJ2-1, with D possibly matching TRBD2 (7 bases). Germline CDR1 and CDR2: ENHRY and SYGVKD. CDR3 length: 16 residues. V dropped 0 bases and J dropped 4 bases, with 13 bases sitting between them. This CDR3 reads CAISESRGPRYNEQFF. The DNA of the CDR3 is TGTGCCATCAGTGAGTCGCGGGGGCCACGGTACAATGAGCAGTTCTTC.

The chain's CDR3 is CASSATFSYNSPLHF. CDR3 bases: TGTGCCAGCAGCGCTACATTCTCCTATAATTCACCCCTCCACTTT. V usage is TRBV9 and J usage is TRBJ1-6; D not resolved. This CDR3 comprises 15 residues. V was trimmed by 3 bases and J by 0 bases, leaving 7 bases between them. CDR1 is SGDLS and CDR2 is YYNGEE in the germline V gene.

The rearrangement uses TRBV19 and TRBJ1-2; tentative D call: TRBD1 (6 bases). Germline loops: CDR1 LNHDA, CDR2 SQIVND (reference sequence). CDR3 length equals 12 residues. Trimming took off 8 bases at V and 4 bases at J, with 11 bases between the two ends. The CDR3 coding sequence is TGTGCCAGTGCGACAGGCCCCTATGGCTACACCTTC. Its translation: CASATGPYGYTF.

The V gene is TRBV7-3, the J gene TRBJ2-5; D possibly corresponds to TRBD2 (5 bases). The J call is uncertain, as TRBJ2-1 better fits the DNA end. The CDR3 has 15 amino acids. Germline values: CDR1 SGHTA, CDR2 FQGTGA. CDR3 DNA sequence: TGTGCCAGCAGCTTGGGAAGCGGCCAGTACCATGAGCAGTTCTTC. The encoded protein is CASSLGSGQYHEQFF.

J is TRBJ1-6 and V is TRBV6-5, with no clear D. The CDR3 covers 15 residues. Germline V CDR1 and CDR2: MNHEY, SVGAGI. V shed 4 bases and J shed 8 bases, with 15 bases lying between them. DNA of the CDR3: TGTGCCAGCAGTTTCGACCCGAGACTCGATTCACCCCTCCACTTT. This sequence encodes CASSFDPRLDSPLHF.

This clonotype was seen once. This chain links TRBV2 with TRBJ2-2; D may be TRBD1 (5 bases). The CDR3 totals 15 residues. The germline V and J ends were trimmed by 3 bases and 4 bases, with 12 bases remaining between them. CDR1 SNHLY and CDR2 FYNNEI come from the germline V gene. CDR3 coding DNA: TGTGCCAGCAGTGAGGAGTTAAGGGGCACCGGGGAGCTGTTTTTT. It translates to CASSEELRGTGELFF.

This sequence joins TRBV7-9 and TRBJ1-2, with D perhaps matching TRBD1 (5 bases). Germline CDR1 SEHNR, CDR2 FQNEAQ (reference sequence). This CDR3 contains 15 residues. V was shortened by 4 bases and J by 2 bases, with 14 bases between the two germline ends. The CDR3 nucleotides are TGTGCCAGCAGCTCCCCCAGGGAACCCAACTATGGCTACACCTTC. This sequence encodes CASSSPREPNYGYTF.

The chain is built from TRBV15 and TRBJ1-3; D is possibly TRBD1 (5 bases). The V and J ends lost 5 bases and 0 bases respectively, with 14 bases between them. There are 16 residues in the CDR3. Germline V gene data show CDR1 as LNHNV and CDR2 as YYDKDF (reference sequence). The CDR3 coding sequence is TGTGCCACCAGCCCGGGGCACCGTCTCTCTGGAAACACCATATATTTT. It translates to CATSPGHRLSGNTIYF.

This chain connects TRBV7-4 to TRBJ2-3; 7 bases match TRBD2. The germline gives CDR1 SGHVT, CDR2 SQSDAQ. The trim removed 9 bases at V and 0 bases at J, leaving 15 bases unmatched. There are 17 residues in the CDR3. CDR3 sequence (DNA): TGTGCCAGGGGACTACATCGGGAGGATTTTAGCACAGATACGCAGTATTTT. Translation: CARGLHREDFSTDTQYF. Full variable domain (missing parts from reference TRBV7-4 and TRBJ2-3): GAGVSQSPRYKVAKRGRDVALRCDSISGHVTLYWYRQTLGQGSEVLTYSQSDAQRDKSGRPSGRFSAERPERSVSTLKIQRTEQGDSAVYLCARGLHREDFSTDTQYFGPGTRLTVL.

The V gene is TRBV6-4, the J gene TRBJ2-1; D may be TRBD2 (5 bases). With 4 bases removed from V and 6 bases from J, the gap between germline ends came to 10 bases. CDR3 length: 13 amino acids. CDR1 and CDR2 (germline): MRHNA, SNTAGT. As DNA, the CDR3 is TGTGCCAGCAGTGTAGAGGGTGGCAATGAGCAGTTCTTC. Protein: CASSVEGGNEQFF.

This clonotype was recorded a few times. The chain uses TRBV15 and TRBJ1-2; the D is unclear. Germline values: CDR1 LNHNV, CDR2 YYDKDF (reference sequence). This CDR3 comprises 15 residues. V was cut by 0 bases and J by 3 bases, with 11 bases left in between. CDR3 DNA sequence: TGTGCCACCAGCAGAGAGGAGGGTCTTCACTATGGCTACACCTTC. Protein: CATSREEGLHYGYTF.

This clonotype was picked up one time. At one end, the junction sequence differs from germline, possibly due to a read error. J is TRBJ2-7 and V is TRBV10-3; D is possibly TRBD2 (5 bases). Germline loops: CDR1 ENHRY, CDR2 SYGVKD. This CDR3 spans 13 amino acids. The CDR3 DNA reads as TGTGCCATCACTGAGGACTCGGCCTACGAGCAGTACTTC. Protein product: CAITEDSAYEQYF.

This clonotype was seen a handful of times. This chain connects TRBV20-1 to TRBJ2-5, with D unclear. Trimming removed 2 bases at V and 5 bases at J, with 6 bases between. Germline V lookup: CDR1 DFQATT, CDR2 SNEGSKA (reference sequence). The CDR3 is 11 residues long. CDR3 bases: TGCAGTGCTAGACAGCTCGAGACCCAGTACTTC. Translating it yields CSARQLETQYF.

This clonotype appeared once. The gene calls are TRBV2 and TRBJ2-1; D gene ambiguous. CDR3 size: 13 residues. CDR1 is SNHLY and CDR2 is FYNNEI in the germline V gene. Trimming removed 8 bases from V and 7 bases from J, with 15 bases in between. The DNA of the CDR3 is TGTGCCAGCGATGTCCTGGGGATTAATGAGCAGTTCTTC. Translated, it gives CASDVLGINEQFF.

The rearrangement uses TRBV19 and TRBJ2-7; 7 bases map to TRBD1. Trimming cost V 9 bases and J 4 bases; bases outside gene matches: 6. Germline lookup yields CDR1 LNHDA and CDR2 SQIVND (reference sequence). The CDR3 runs to 12 residues. The CDR3 bases are TGTGCCAGCCGGGGACAGAAATACGAGCAGTACTTC. As protein: CASRGQKYEQYF.

This chain connects TRBV12-3 or TRBV12-4 to TRBJ1-3, with D possibly TRBD1 on 6 matching bases. The CDR3 has 11 amino acids. Trimming cost V 9 bases and J 4 bases, with 7 bases left between them. CDR3 loop: CASGQGNTIYF. The DNA for the CDR3 is TGTGCCAGTGGACAGGGAAACACCATATATTTT.

In its sample, this clonotype was seen once. The rearrangement links TRBV19 to TRBJ2-7; D is tentatively TRBD1 or TRBD2 (6 bases each). CDR1 is LNHDA and CDR2 is SQIVND in the germline V gene (reference sequence). The CDR3 totals 14 residues. Trimming removed 4 bases at V and 3 bases at J, with 13 bases between. The CDR3 loop is CASSTTGAGYEQYF. DNA of the CDR3: TGTGCCAGTAGTACGACGGGGGCCGGCTACGAGCAGTACTTC.

The chain joins TRBV5-1 to TRBJ2-7, with TRBD1 as a possible D gene (6 bases). CDR1 is SGHRS, CDR2 YFSETQ, per germline. The V gene lost 4 bases and the J gene lost 2 bases, with 13 bases spanning the gap. The CDR3 runs to 14 residues. CDR3 residues: CASSPEQGAYEQYF. The CDR3 coding sequence is TGCGCCAGCAGCCCGGAACAGGGAGCCTACGAGCAGTACTTC.

The rearrangement uses TRBV15 and TRBJ1-1; 10 bases align to TRBD1. The CDR3 consists of 15 residues. Germline trimming cut 5 bases from V and 6 bases from J; bases unmatched to any gene: 9. Germline V lookup: CDR1 LNHNV, CDR2 YYDKDF (reference sequence). CDR3 DNA sequence: TGTGCCACCAGCGGTGGACAGGGGGTCAGGGCTGAAGCTTTCTTT. Residues: CATSGGQGVRAEAFF.

V and J are TRBV5-6 and TRBJ1-1; D is undetermined. There are 14 residues in the CDR3. Trimming pared 0 bases from V and 2 bases from J, leaving 8 bases between. The germline gives CDR1 SGHDT, CDR2 YYEEEE. For the CDR3, the DNA is TGTGCCAGCAGCTTGGCCTGGCATAACACTGAAGCTTTCTTT. It yields the protein CASSLAWHNTEAFF.

The chain carries TRBV7-8 and TRBJ2-3; either TRBD1 or TRBD2 may fit D (5 bases each). The V gene's germline CDR1 is SGHVS and CDR2 FQNEAQ. The CDR3 length is 15 residues. Trimming removed 4 bases from V and 1 base from J, with 12 bases in between. DNA of the CDR3: TGTGCCAGCAGCTACCGGGACCTGGGCACAGATACGCAGTATTTT. Translation gives CASSYRDLGTDTQYF.

The chain uses TRBV5-6 and TRBJ2-5; TRBD1 might be the D (5 bases). Per the germline V gene, CDR1 is SGHDT and CDR2 is YYEEEE. This CDR3 contains 15 residues. The germline V and J ends were trimmed by 1 base and 2 bases, with 12 bases remaining between them. Here the CDR3 reads CASSLRRYRQETQYF. The CDR3 DNA reads TGTGCCAGCAGCTTGCGTCGGTACAGGCAAGAGACCCAGTACTTC.

The chain employs TRBV9 and TRBJ1-6, with D possibly TRBD1 on 5 matching bases. The germline V gene encodes CDR1 SGDLS and CDR2 YYNGEE. There are 14 residues in the CDR3. The germline V and J ends were trimmed by 0 bases and 9 bases, with 10 bases remaining between them. The CDR3 bases are TGTGCCAGCAGCGTAGCAACAGGTCTTTCACCCCTCCACTTT. This translates into CASSVATGLSPLHF.

V is TRBV20-1 and J is TRBJ2-1; 9 bases map to TRBD2. CDR3 size: 14 residues. J gave up 3 bases and V 7 bases, and 7 bases lay outside the gene matches. Germline V lookup: CDR1 DFQATT, CDR2 SNEGSKA (reference sequence). In DNA form, the CDR3 reads TGCAGTGTCCGAAGTAGCGGGAGCTACAATGAGCAGTTCTTC. Translated: CSVRSSGSYNEQFF.

As concerns this clonotype: The germline gene is not matched at one end of the junction; a read error may be the cause. The V and J genes are TRBV9 and TRBJ1-6, with D possibly matching TRBD1 (6 bases). Looked up from germline, CDR1 is SGDLS and CDR2 is YYNGEE. The CDR3 is 16 residues long. CDR3 sequence reads: CTSSEGGQDNNSPLHF. In nucleotides, the CDR3 is TGTACCAGCAGCGAAGGGGGGCAGGATAATAATTCACCCCTCCACTTT.

CDR3 in amino acids: CASSVDSSEAFF. CDR3 in DNA: TGTGCCAGCAGTGTCGACAGTTCTGAAGCTTTCTTT. The chain uses TRBV2 and TRBJ1-1; TRBD1 might be the D (5 bases). The CDR3 spans 12 residues. V was clipped by 4 bases and J by 6 bases, with 9 bases between them. Looked up from germline, CDR1 is SNHLY and CDR2 is FYNNEI.

V usage is TRBV9 and J usage is TRBJ2-7; 7 bases agree with TRBD1. Looked up from germline, CDR1 is SGDLS and CDR2 is YYNGEE. The CDR3 has 14 amino acids. J lost 0 bases, V lost 4 bases, and 4 bases had no gene match. In DNA, the CDR3 is TGTGCCAGCAGCCGGACAGGCGCCTCCTACGAGCAGTACTTC. Amino acids: CASSRTGASYEQYF.

J is TRBJ2-5 and V is TRBV7-2; TRBD2 matches 12 bases. V lost 5 bases, J lost 5 bases, and 12 bases stayed unmatched. Germline V gene lookup returns CDR1 SGHTA and CDR2 FQGNSA. The CDR3 contains 17 residues. CDR3 DNA: TGTGCCAGCAGCACGCAGACCGGGACTAGCGGGTTGGAGACCCAGTACTTC. It specifies CASSTQTGTSGLETQYF.

This sequence joins TRBV7-6 and TRBJ2-7; D uncertain. In germline, CDR1 is SGHVS, CDR2 FNYEAQ. Deletions cut 5 bases from V and 4 bases from J, with 18 bases between. The CDR3 consists of 15 residues. The CDR3: CASSKQHQLLYEQYF. CDR3 DNA sequence: TGTGCCAGCAGCAAACAGCACCAGCTCCTGTACGAGCAGTACTTC.